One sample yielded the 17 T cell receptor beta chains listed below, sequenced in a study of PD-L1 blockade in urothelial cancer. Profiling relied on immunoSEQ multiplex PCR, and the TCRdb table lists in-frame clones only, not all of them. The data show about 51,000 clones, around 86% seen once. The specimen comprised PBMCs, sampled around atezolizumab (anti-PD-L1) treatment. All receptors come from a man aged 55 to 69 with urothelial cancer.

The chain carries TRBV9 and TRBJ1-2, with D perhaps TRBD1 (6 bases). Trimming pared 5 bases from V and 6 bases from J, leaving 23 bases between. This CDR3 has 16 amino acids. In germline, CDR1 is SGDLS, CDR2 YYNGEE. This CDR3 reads CASSPHSDSFENGYTF. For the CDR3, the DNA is TGTGCCAGCAGTCCCCACTCGGACAGTTTCGAAAATGGCTACACCTTC.

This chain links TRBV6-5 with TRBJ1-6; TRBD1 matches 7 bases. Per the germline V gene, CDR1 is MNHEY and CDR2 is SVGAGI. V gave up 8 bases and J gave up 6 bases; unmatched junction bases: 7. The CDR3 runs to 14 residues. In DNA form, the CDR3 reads TGTGCCAGCCACCTAAACAGGGGTAATTCACCCCTCCACTTT. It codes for CASHLNRGNSPLHF.

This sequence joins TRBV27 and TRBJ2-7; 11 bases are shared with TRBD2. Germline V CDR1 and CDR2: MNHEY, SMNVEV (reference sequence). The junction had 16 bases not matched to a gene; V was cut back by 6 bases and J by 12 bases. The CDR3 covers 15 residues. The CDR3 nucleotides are TGTGCCAGCAGCAAAAGACTAGCGGGGTACCGGGAACTGTACTTC. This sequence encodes CASSKRLAGYRELYF.

CDR3 sequence (DNA): TGTGCCAGCAGTGAACATCGGGACATATTGAGAGGCGGCTACACCTTC. It specifies CASSEHRDILRGGYTF. The gene calls are TRBV25-1 and TRBJ1-2; tentatively, D is TRBD1 (6 bases). Trimming removed 2 bases at V and 8 bases at J, with 21 bases between. CDR1 MGHDK and CDR2 SYGVNS come from the germline V gene. The CDR3 has 16 amino acids.

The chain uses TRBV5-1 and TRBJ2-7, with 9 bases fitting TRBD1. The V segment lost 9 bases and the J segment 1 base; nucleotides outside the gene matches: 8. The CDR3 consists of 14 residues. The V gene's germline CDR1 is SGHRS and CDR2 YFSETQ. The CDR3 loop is CAILTGTGSYEQYF. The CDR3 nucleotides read TGCGCCATCCTCACCGGGACAGGGTCCTACGAGCAGTACTTC.

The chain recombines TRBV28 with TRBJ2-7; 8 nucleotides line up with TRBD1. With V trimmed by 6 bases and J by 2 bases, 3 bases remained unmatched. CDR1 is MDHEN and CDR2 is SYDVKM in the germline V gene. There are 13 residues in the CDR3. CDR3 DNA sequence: TGTGCCAGCAGAGGGACAGGCCCCTACGAGCAGTACTTC. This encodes CASRGTGPYEQYF.

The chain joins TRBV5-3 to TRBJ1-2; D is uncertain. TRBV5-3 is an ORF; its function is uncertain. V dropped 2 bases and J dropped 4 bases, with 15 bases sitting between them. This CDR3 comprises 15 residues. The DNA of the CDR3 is TGTGCCAGAAGCTTAGGTGGAGGCGGACTCTATGGCTACACCTTC. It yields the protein CARSLGGGGLYGYTF.

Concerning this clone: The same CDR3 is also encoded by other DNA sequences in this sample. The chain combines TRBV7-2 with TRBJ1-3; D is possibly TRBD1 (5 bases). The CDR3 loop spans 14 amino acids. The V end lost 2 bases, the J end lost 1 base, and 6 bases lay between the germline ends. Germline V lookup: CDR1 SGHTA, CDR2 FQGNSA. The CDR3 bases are TGTGCCAGCAGCTTAAGGGGTTCTGGAAACACCATATATTTT. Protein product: CASSLRGSGNTIYF.

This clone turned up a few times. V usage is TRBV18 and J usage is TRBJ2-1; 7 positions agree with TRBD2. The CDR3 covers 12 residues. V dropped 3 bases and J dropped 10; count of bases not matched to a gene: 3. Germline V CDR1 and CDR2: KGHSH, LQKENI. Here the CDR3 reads CASSPGRGEQFF. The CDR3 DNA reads TGTGCCAGCTCACCGGGGCGGGGGGAGCAGTTCTTC.

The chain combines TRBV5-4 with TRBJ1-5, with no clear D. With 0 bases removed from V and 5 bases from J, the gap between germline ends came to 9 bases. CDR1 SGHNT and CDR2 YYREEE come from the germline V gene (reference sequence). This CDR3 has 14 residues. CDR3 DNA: TGTGCCAGCAGCTTGGATCCGATAGATCAGCCCCAGCATTTT. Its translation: CASSLDPIDQPQHF. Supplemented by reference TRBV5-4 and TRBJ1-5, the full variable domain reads ETGVTQSPTHLIKTRGQQVTLRCSSQSGHNTVSWYQQALGQGPQFIFQYYREEENGRGNFPPRFSGLQFPNYSSELNVNALELDDSALYLCASSLDPIDQPQHFGDGTRLSIL.

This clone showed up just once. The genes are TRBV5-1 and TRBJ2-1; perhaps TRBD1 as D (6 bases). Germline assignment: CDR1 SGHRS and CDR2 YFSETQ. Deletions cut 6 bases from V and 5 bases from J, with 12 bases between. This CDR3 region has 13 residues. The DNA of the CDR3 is TGCGCCAGCATGCAGGGGACGAACAATGAGCAGTTCTTC. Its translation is CASMQGTNNEQFF. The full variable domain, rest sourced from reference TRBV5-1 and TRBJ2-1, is KAGVTQTPRYLIKTRGQQVTLSCSPISGHRSVSWYQQTPGQGLQFLFEYFSETQRNKGNFPGRFSGRQFSNSRSEMNVSTLELGDSALYLCASMQGTNNEQFFGPGTRLTVL.

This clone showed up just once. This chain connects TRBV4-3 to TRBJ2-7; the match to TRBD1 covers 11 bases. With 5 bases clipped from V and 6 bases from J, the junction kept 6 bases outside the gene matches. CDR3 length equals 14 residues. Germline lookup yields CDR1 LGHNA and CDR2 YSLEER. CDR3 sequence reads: CASSFRDRGSEQYF. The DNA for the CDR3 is TGCGCCAGCAGCTTCCGGGACAGGGGGTCCGAGCAGTACTTC.

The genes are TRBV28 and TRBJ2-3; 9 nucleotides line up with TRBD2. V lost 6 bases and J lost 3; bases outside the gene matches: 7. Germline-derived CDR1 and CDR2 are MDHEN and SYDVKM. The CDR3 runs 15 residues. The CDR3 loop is CASSRLAAKTDTQYF. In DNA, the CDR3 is TGTGCCAGCAGCCGACTAGCGGCCAAGACAGATACGCAGTATTTT.

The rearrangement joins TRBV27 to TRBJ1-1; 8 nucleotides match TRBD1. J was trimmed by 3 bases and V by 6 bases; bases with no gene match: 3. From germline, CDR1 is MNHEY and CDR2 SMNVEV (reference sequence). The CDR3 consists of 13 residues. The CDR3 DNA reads TGTGCCAGCAGGGGGACAGGCTACACTGAAGCTTTCTTT. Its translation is CASRGTGYTEAFF.

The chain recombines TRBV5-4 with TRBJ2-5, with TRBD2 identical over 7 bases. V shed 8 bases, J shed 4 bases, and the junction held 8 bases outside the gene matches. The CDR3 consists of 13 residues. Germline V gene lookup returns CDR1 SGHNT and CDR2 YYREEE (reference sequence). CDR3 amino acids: CASTPGRGETQYF. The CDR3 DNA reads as TGTGCCAGTACCCCAGGGAGGGGAGAGACCCAGTACTTC. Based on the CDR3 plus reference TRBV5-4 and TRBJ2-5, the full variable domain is ETGVTQSPTHLIKTRGQQVTLRCSSQSGHNTVSWYQQALGQGPQFIFQYYREEENGRGNFPPRFSGLQFPNYSSELNVNALELDDSALYLCASTPGRGETQYFGPGTRLLVL.

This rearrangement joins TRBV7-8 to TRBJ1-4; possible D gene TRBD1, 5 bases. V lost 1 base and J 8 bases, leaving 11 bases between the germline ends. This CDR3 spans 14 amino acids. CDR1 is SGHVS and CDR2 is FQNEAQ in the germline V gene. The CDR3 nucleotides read TGTGCCAGCAGCTTAGTTGGGGCGCGGGAAAAACTGTTTTTT. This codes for CASSLVGAREKLFF.

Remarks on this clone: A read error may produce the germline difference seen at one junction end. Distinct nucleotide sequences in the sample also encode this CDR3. The CDR3 region has the DNA TGTGCCAGCAGCTTGCTTCCAGGTGAAAAACTGTTTTTC. Protein sequence: CASSLLPGEKLFF. The J gene is TRBJ1-4, the V gene TRBV5-6; unclear D gene. This CDR3 has 13 residues. Germline V gene lookup returns CDR1 SGHDT and CDR2 YYEEEE.